The 18 T cell receptor beta chains below all came from one sample that was sequenced in a study of T cells in Graves' hyperthyroidism and ophthalmopathy. Authors of the study amplified TCR beta CDR3 regions from RNA transcripts. HTBI primers were the set used in a first-round RT-PCR of the TCR CDR3. TCRdb analysed the multiplex PCR reads with MiXCR anew, one entry per CDR3 protein. The sample has 370,000 or so distinct CDR3 sequences, approximately 25% seen once. Sequencing was performed on blood. Every receptor here comes from a man aged 45 to 65 with Graves' hyperthyroidism.

The CDR3 bases are TGTGCCAGTAGTAGGGGACAGGGGGTGACTGAAGCTTTCTTT. As protein: CASSRGQGVTEAFF. The V call is TRBV19, the J call TRBJ1-1; TRBD1 matches 11 bases. Trimming took 4 bases from V and 5 from J; bases not matched to a gene: 3. Germline-derived CDR1 and CDR2 are LNHDA and SQIVND (reference sequence). This CDR3 comprises 14 residues.

This clonotype was seen many times. For the CDR3, the DNA is TGTGCCAGCAGTGCGGACACCGGGGAGCTGTTTTTT. It yields the protein CASSADTGELFF. The rearrangement joins TRBV12-3 or TRBV12-4 to TRBJ2-2; D is unclear. The CDR3 has 12 amino acids. V was pared by 5 bases and J by 3 bases, with 4 bases between.

This clonotype was seen only a few times. The chain carries TRBV7-2 and TRBJ1-4; a possible D gene is TRBD1 (6 bases). Germline CDR1 SGHTA, CDR2 FQGNSA. The V end was cut by 5 bases, the J end by 0 bases, with 16 bases between. The CDR3 is 17 amino acids. CDR3 protein: CASSTRTVGATNEKLFF. The CDR3 DNA is TGTGCCAGCAGCACTAGGACAGTCGGGGCAACTAATGAAAAACTGTTTTTT. Based on the CDR3 plus reference TRBV7-2 and TRBJ1-4, the full variable domain is GAGVSQSPSNKVTEKGKDVELRCDPISGHTALYWYRQSLGQGLEFLIYFQGNSAPDKSGLPSDRFSAERTGGSVSTLTIQRTQQEDSAVYLCASSTRTVGATNEKLFFGSGTQLSVL.

This chain uses TRBV27 with TRBJ2-5; 7 nucleotides align to TRBD1. This CDR3 region has 14 residues. The germline gives CDR1 MNHEY, CDR2 SMNVEV (reference sequence). With V trimmed by 5 bases and J by 5 bases, 8 bases remained unmatched. The CDR3 sequence: CASSPGTVRETQYF. The CDR3 DNA reads as TGTGCCAGCAGTCCAGGGACAGTTAGGGAGACCCAGTACTTC.

The chain recombines TRBV4-2 with TRBJ2-5; 11 nucleotides match TRBD2. This CDR3 region has 14 residues. After removal of 3 bases from V and 4 bases from J, the junction contained 1 base not matched to a gene. CDR1 is LGHNA and CDR2 is YNFKEQ in the germline V gene. The CDR3 region has the DNA TGTGCCAGCAGCCAGGGACTAGCGGTAGAGACCCAGTACTTC. Encoded protein: CASSQGLAVETQYF.

In this sample, this clonotype turned up a few times. This rearrangement joins TRBV6-1 to TRBJ1-5, with D possibly being TRBD1 (5 bases). Germline lookup yields CDR1 MNHNS and CDR2 SASEGT. Deletions cut 2 bases from V and 6 bases from J, with 11 bases between. The CDR3 runs 14 residues. DNA of the CDR3: TGTGCCAGCAGTGAAACGCAGGGCGTTCAGCCCCAGCATTTT. Amino acid sequence: CASSETQGVQPQHF.

This clonotype was observed a few times. This chain joins TRBV29-1 and TRBJ2-7; 8 positions agree with TRBD1. CDR1 is SQVTM and CDR2 is ANQGSEA in the germline V gene. CDR3 size: 14 residues. The J segment lost 4 bases and the V segment lost 4 bases, leaving 9 bases of the junction unmatched. The CDR3 is CSVAGGTGYYEQYF. The CDR3 DNA sequence: TGCAGCGTTGCAGGCGGGACAGGCTATTACGAGCAGTACTTC.

Only a few counts were recorded for this clonotype. The chain joins TRBV7-8 to TRBJ2-7, with a tentative D call TRBD2 (7 bases). From germline, CDR1 is SGHVS and CDR2 FQNEAQ. This CDR3 comprises 15 residues. With 5 bases removed from V and 5 bases from J, the gap between germline ends came to 19 bases. Here the CDR3 reads CASSPIRGARDEQYF. The CDR3 bases are TGTGCCAGCAGCCCGATCCGGGGGGCGCGGGACGAGCAGTACTTC.

The rearrangement uses TRBV5-1 and TRBJ2-7; D is uncertain. The CDR3 runs 13 residues. V gave up 1 base and J gave up 2 bases, with 7 bases separating them. From germline, CDR1 is SGHRS and CDR2 YFSETQ. The CDR3 region has the DNA TGCGCCAGCAGCTTGCACAGTACCTACGAGCAGTACTTC. Encoded protein: CASSLHSTYEQYF.

Worth noting for this clonotype: With a much larger clone just one base away, this may be a read error. The gene calls are TRBV3-1 and TRBJ2-7; no clear D. The germline V gene encodes CDR1 LGHDT and CDR2 YNNKEL (reference sequence). CDR3 length: 13 amino acids. The CDR3 DNA reads as TGTGCCAGCGGCCAAGTCGGATACTACGAGCAGTACTTC. It codes for CASGQVGYYEQYF.

This clonotype has a single count. Being one base from a much bigger clone, this may be a read error. The chain uses TRBV7-8 and TRBJ2-3; possibly TRBD2 for D (5 bases). Germline lookup yields CDR1 SGHVS and CDR2 FQNEAQ. The CDR3 runs to 12 residues. CDR3: CASSNFRDKQYF. DNA of the CDR3: TGTGCCAGCAGCAACTTCCGGGATAAGCAGTATTTT. Together with reference TRBV7-8 and TRBJ2-3, the CDR3 gives the full variable domain: GAGVSQSPRYKVAKRGQDVALRCDPISGHVSLFWYQQALGQGPEFLTYFQNEAQLDKSGLPSDRFFAERPEGSVSTLKIQRTQQEDSAVYLCASSNFRDKQYFGPGTRLTVL.

This clonotype was detected only a few times. The gene calls are TRBV28 and TRBJ1-2; D gene unclear. V dropped 7 bases and J dropped 4 bases, with 16 bases sitting between them. Germline CDR1 MDHEN, CDR2 SYDVKM. CDR3 length: 14 residues. DNA for the CDR3: TGTGCCAGCATGGGCACCCTGGTTGCCTATGGCTACACCTTC. Protein: CASMGTLVAYGYTF.

The genes are TRBV12-5 and TRBJ1-3; D call uncertain. The CDR3 totals 17 residues. The germline V gene has CDR1 LGHNT and CDR2 FRNRAP. The ends were cut back, 4 bases at V and 0 bases at J, with 16 bases in the middle. CDR3 DNA: TGTGCTAGTGGTTCCTCCCGACCCGGGCTCTCTGGAAACACCATATATTTT. Translated, it gives CASGSSRPGLSGNTIYF.

The chain couples TRBV30 to TRBJ1-2; D is uncertain. Looked up from germline, CDR1 is GTSNPN and CDR2 is SVGIG (reference sequence). Deletions cut 0 bases from V and 5 bases from J, with 4 bases between. The CDR3 covers 11 residues. The CDR3 sequence: CAWSVGYGYTF. The CDR3 region has the DNA TGTGCCTGGAGTGTAGGTTATGGCTACACCTTC.

This rearrangement joins TRBV19 to TRBJ1-1; D is possibly TRBD1 (5 bases). The CDR3 runs 14 residues. Germline loops: CDR1 LNHDA, CDR2 SQIVND (reference sequence). Trimming stripped 1 base from V and 3 bases from J, with 9 bases between. CDR3: CASSIGGAHTEAFF. In DNA form, the CDR3 reads TGTGCCAGTAGTATAGGAGGGGCCCACACTGAAGCTTTCTTT.

This sequence joins TRBV15 and TRBJ2-5; D possibly corresponds to TRBD2 (6 bases). Germline V gives CDR1 LNHNV, CDR2 YYDKDF (reference sequence). V shed 4 bases and J shed 5 bases, with 17 bases lying between them. The CDR3 totals 15 residues. CDR3 in amino acids: CATSTIGYGSETQYF. The CDR3 region has the DNA TGTGCCACCAGCACTATCGGGTACGGGAGCGAGACCCAGTACTTC.

This clonotype appeared a few times. The J gene is TRBJ2-3, the V gene TRBV4-1, with D perhaps matching TRBD2 (6 bases). The germline CDR1 and CDR2 sequences are MGHRA and YSYEKL. The CDR3 is made up of 15 amino acids. Trimming took 1 base from V and 3 from J, leaving 11 bases between them. The CDR3 sequence: CASSQGGDGTDTQYF. The CDR3 nucleotides read TGCGCCAGCAGCCAAGGGGGGGATGGAACAGATACGCAGTATTTT.

V is TRBV27 and J is TRBJ2-7, with D tentatively TRBD2 (6 bases). The V end was cut by 8 bases, the J end by 6 bases, with 20 bases between. CDR1 is MNHEY and CDR2 is SMNVEV in the germline V gene (reference sequence). The CDR3 runs 14 residues. The CDR3 region has the DNA TGTGCCAGCCACCCCCCCGGACTAAGCCCCGAGCAGTACTTC. This sequence encodes CASHPPGLSPEQYF.